This is a list of T cell receptor beta chains from one sample in a study of blood T cell repertoires in COVID-19. The assay was immunoSEQ multiplex PCR, and TCRdb's table has in-frame clones only and misses some. The sample records about 130,000 clones, approximately 82% being singletons. Sequencing was done on a sample of peripheral blood. The receptors were sampled from a man in his 60s with acute or convalescent COVID-19. CDR3s include the opening cysteine and the closing phenylalanine or tryptophan. A D gene is named only where the DNA matches it firmly. A row's size may be missing; if present it is once, few, many or a size class.

CDR3 protein: CATSKQGAGQPQHF
CDR3 DNA: TGTGCCACCAGTAAACAGGGGGCCGGTCAGCCCCAGCATTTT
clone size: once
CDR3 length: 14
J gene: TRBJ1-5
D gene: TRBD1
V gene: TRBV24-1

CDR3 protein: CASSYSIIRGFYGYTF
CDR3 DNA: TGTGCCAGCAGTTACTCGATTATCAGGGGTTTTTATGGCTACACCTTC
clone size: .
CDR3 length: 16
J gene: TRBJ1-2
D gene: .
V gene: TRBV6-5

CDR3 protein: CASSAPGTRTGELFF
CDR3 DNA: TGTGCCAGCAGCGCCCCCGGGACTAGGACCGGGGAGCTGTTTTTT
clone size: .
CDR3 length: 15
J gene: TRBJ2-2
D gene: TRBD2
V gene: TRBV9

CDR3 protein: CASSIGTVGDIQYF
CDR3 DNA: TGTGCCAGTAGTATAGGGACAGTGGGGGACATTCAGTACTTC
clone size: .
CDR3 length: 14
J gene: TRBJ2-4
D gene: .
V gene: TRBV19

CDR3 protein: CASSSSSGPRIREQFF
CDR3 DNA: TGTGCCAGCAGCTCTAGTAGCGGGCCCAGAATCCGTGAGCAGTTCTTC
clone size: .
CDR3 length: 16
J gene: TRBJ2-1
D gene: TRBD2
V gene: TRBV7-9

CDR3 protein: CASSLGPSGITYNEQFF
CDR3 DNA: TGCGCCAGCAGCTTGGGGCCCTCGGGGATTACTTACAATGAGCAGTTCTTC
clone size: once
CDR3 length: 17
J gene: TRBJ2-1
D gene: .
V gene: TRBV5-1

CDR3 protein: CASSLSGPSTDTQYF
CDR3 DNA: TGTGCCAGCAGCTTATCGGGTCCCAGCACAGATACGCAGTATTTT
clone size: few
CDR3 length: 15
J gene: TRBJ2-3
D gene: .
V gene: TRBV7-3

CDR3 protein: CASSQDPPSTYNEQFF
CDR3 DNA: TGTGCCAGCAGCCAAGATCCGCCTAGTACCTACAATGAGCAGTTCTTC
clone size: .
CDR3 length: 16
J gene: TRBJ2-1
D gene: .
V gene: TRBV3-1/TRBV3-2

CDR3 protein: CASSSGGSYNEQFF
CDR3 DNA: TGTGCCAGCAGCTCGGGGGGGTCATACAATGAGCAGTTCTTC
clone size: .
CDR3 length: 14
J gene: TRBJ2-1
D gene: TRBD2
V gene: TRBV9

CDR3 protein: CASRPFSQLNTEAFF
CDR3 DNA: TGCGCCAGCAGGCCGTTCTCGCAGTTGAACACTGAAGCTTTCTTT
clone size: .
CDR3 length: 15
J gene: TRBJ1-1
D gene: .
V gene: TRBV5-1

CDR3 protein: CASSRDGGRPDTQYF
CDR3 DNA: TGCGCCAGCAGCCGGGACGGGGGAAGACCAGATACGCAGTATTTT
clone size: .
CDR3 length: 15
J gene: TRBJ2-3
D gene: .
V gene: TRBV5-1

CDR3 protein: CASSPLAGAAGELFF
CDR3 DNA: TGTGCCAGCAGCCCGCTAGCGGGAGCGGCCGGGGAGCTGTTTTTT
clone size: few
CDR3 length: 15
J gene: TRBJ2-2
D gene: TRBD2
V gene: TRBV5-4

CDR3 protein: CASSRVRPGPRGYGYTF
CDR3 DNA: TGTGCCAGCAGTCGGGTCCGCCCGGGACCCAGGGGATATGGCTACACCTTC
clone size: few
CDR3 length: 17
J gene: TRBJ1-2
D gene: .
V gene: TRBV27

CDR3 protein: CASSLNSGRFHEQYF
CDR3 DNA: TGTGCCAGCAGTTTAAATAGCGGGAGGTTCCACGAGCAGTACTTC
clone size: .
CDR3 length: 15
J gene: TRBJ2-7
D gene: TRBD2
V gene: TRBV28

CDR3 protein: CASSLGQGLGVGNTIYF
CDR3 DNA: TGTGCCAGCAGCTTAGGACAGGGTTTGGGAGTTGGAAACACCATATATTTT
clone size: few
CDR3 length: 17
J gene: TRBJ1-3
D gene: TRBD1
V gene: TRBV7-9

CDR3 protein: CASSPGRTSGMSTDTQYF
CDR3 DNA: TGTGCCAGCAGCCCCGGCCGGACTAGCGGGATGAGCACAGATACGCAGTATTTT
clone size: .
CDR3 length: 18
J gene: TRBJ2-3
D gene: TRBD2
V gene: TRBV7-3

CDR3 protein: CASRKGLAGDYF
CDR3 DNA: TGTGCCAGCCGAAAAGGACTAGCGGGTGATTATTTT
clone size: .
CDR3 length: 12
J gene: TRBJ2-3
D gene: TRBD2
V gene: TRBV27

CDR3 protein: CASGSGGLAKNIQYF
CDR3 DNA: TGTGCCAGCGGGTCAGGGGGATTAGCCAAAAACATTCAGTACTTC
clone size: .
CDR3 length: 15
J gene: TRBJ2-4
D gene: TRBD1
V gene: TRBV28

CDR3 protein: CAISESSLAFNEQFF
CDR3 DNA: TGTGCCATCAGTGAGTCGTCGTTAGCGTTCAATGAGCAGTTCTTC
clone size: once
CDR3 length: 15
J gene: TRBJ2-1
D gene: .
V gene: TRBV10-3

CDR3 protein: CASSPTGANVLTF
CDR3 DNA: TGTGCCAGCTCACCTACTGGGGCCAACGTCCTGACTTTC
clone size: .
CDR3 length: 13
J gene: TRBJ2-6
D gene: .
V gene: TRBV18

CDR3 protein: CAIREDRDHGELFF
CDR3 DNA: TGTGCCATCAGAGAGGACAGGGATCACGGGGAGCTGTTTTTT
clone size: .
CDR3 length: 14
J gene: TRBJ2-2
D gene: TRBD1
V gene: TRBV10-3

CDR3 protein: CASTLGTGEAFF
CDR3 DNA: TGTGCCAGCACCCTAGGGACAGGTGAGGCTTTCTTT
clone size: .
CDR3 length: 12
J gene: TRBJ1-1
D gene: TRBD1
V gene: TRBV12-3/TRBV12-4

CDR3 protein: CASSLGASGRFYEQYF
CDR3 DNA: TGTGCCAGCAGTTTAGGGGCTAGCGGGAGGTTCTACGAGCAGTACTTC
clone size: once
CDR3 length: 16
J gene: TRBJ2-7
D gene: TRBD2
V gene: TRBV27

CDR3 protein: CASSSGAGAYNEQFF
CDR3 DNA: TGTGCCAGCAGCTCGGGGGCGGGGGCCTACAATGAGCAGTTCTTC
clone size: few
CDR3 length: 15
J gene: TRBJ2-1
D gene: .
V gene: TRBV11-2

CDR3 protein: CASSLIRRGGTEAFF
CDR3 DNA: TGTGCCAGCAGTCTCATCCGGCGGGGCGGGACTGAAGCTTTCTTT
clone size: .
CDR3 length: 15
J gene: TRBJ1-1
D gene: .
V gene: TRBV28

CDR3 protein: CASSPLAGVSNEQFF
CDR3 DNA: TGCGCCAGCAGCCCACTAGCGGGAGTATCGAATGAGCAGTTCTTC
clone size: .
CDR3 length: 15
J gene: TRBJ2-1
D gene: TRBD2
V gene: TRBV5-1

CDR3 protein: CASSSEGRGNTEAFF
CDR3 DNA: TGTGCCAGCAGTTCGGAAGGACGGGGGAACACTGAAGCTTTCTTT
clone size: .
CDR3 length: 15
J gene: TRBJ1-1
D gene: .
V gene: TRBV28

CDR3 protein: CASSLVTPAGEQYF
CDR3 DNA: TGTGCCAGCAGCTTAGTTACGCCGGCGGGGGAGCAGTACTTC
clone size: .
CDR3 length: 14
J gene: TRBJ2-7
D gene: .
V gene: TRBV11-2

CDR3 protein: CATDRAGTGGYEQYF
CDR3 DNA: TGTGCCACCGATCGGGCCGGGACAGGGGGCTACGAGCAGTACTTC
clone size: .
CDR3 length: 15
J gene: TRBJ2-7
D gene: TRBD1
V gene: TRBV2

CDR3 protein: CASSHEDRKTQYF
CDR3 DNA: TGTGCCAGCAGTCACGAGGACAGGAAGACCCAGTACTTC
clone size: .
CDR3 length: 13
J gene: TRBJ2-5
D gene: TRBD1
V gene: TRBV28

CDR3 protein: CASSSSNYGYTF
CDR3 DNA: TGTGCCAGCAGTTCCAGTAACTATGGCTACACCTTC
clone size: .
CDR3 length: 12
J gene: TRBJ1-2
D gene: .
V gene: TRBV12-3/TRBV12-4

CDR3 protein: CASSPGTQGAGEKLFF
CDR3 DNA: TGTGCCAGCTCACCGGGGACACAGGGGGCAGGTGAAAAACTGTTTTTT
clone size: .
CDR3 length: 16
J gene: TRBJ1-4
D gene: TRBD1
V gene: TRBV18

CDR3 protein: CASSPSPQDYEQYF
CDR3 DNA: TGTGCCAGCAGCCCATCTCCACAGGACTACGAGCAGTACTTC
clone size: .
CDR3 length: 14
J gene: TRBJ2-7
D gene: .
V gene: TRBV11-2

CDR3 protein: CASSSNTGTRTGETQYF
CDR3 DNA: TGTGCCAGCAGTTCCAATACCGGGACACGCACCGGGGAGACCCAGTACTTC
clone size: .
CDR3 length: 17
J gene: TRBJ2-5
D gene: .
V gene: TRBV28

CDR3 protein: CASSFSYEQYF
CDR3 DNA: TGTGCCAGCAGCTTCTCTTACGAGCAGTACTTC
clone size: .
CDR3 length: 11
J gene: TRBJ2-7
D gene: .
V gene: TRBV7-9

CDR3 protein: CAWSAKHRVSLFF
CDR3 DNA: TGTGCCTGGAGTGCCAAACACCGGGTTTCGCTGTTTTTT
clone size: .
CDR3 length: 13
J gene: TRBJ1-4
D gene: .
V gene: TRBV30

CDR3 protein: CASSAGRTGGSYTF
CDR3 DNA: TGTGCCAGCAGTGCCGGTCGGACAGGGGGAAGCTACACCTTC
clone size: .
CDR3 length: 14
J gene: TRBJ1-2
D gene: TRBD1
V gene: TRBV6-4

CDR3 protein: CASSQGGGYAYNEQFF
CDR3 DNA: TGTGCCAGCAGCCAAGGGGGGGGCTACGCCTACAATGAGCAGTTCTTC
clone size: .
CDR3 length: 16
J gene: TRBJ2-1
D gene: .
V gene: TRBV3-1/TRBV3-2

CDR3 protein: CASSESINGNTEAFF
CDR3 DNA: TGCGCCAGCAGTGAGTCAATAAACGGGAACACTGAAGCTTTCTTT
clone size: few
CDR3 length: 15
J gene: TRBJ1-1
D gene: .
V gene: TRBV10-1

CDR3 protein: CASGLETSGRGRYEQYF
CDR3 DNA: TGTGCCAGCGGATTGGAGACTAGCGGGAGGGGGAGGTACGAGCAGTACTTC
clone size: few
CDR3 length: 17
J gene: TRBJ2-7
D gene: TRBD2
V gene: TRBV27

CDR3 protein: CASRPRGRFVTEAFF
CDR3 DNA: TGTGCCAGTAGGCCCAGGGGGCGCTTTGTCACTGAAGCTTTCTTT
clone size: .
CDR3 length: 15
J gene: TRBJ1-1
D gene: TRBD1
V gene: TRBV19

CDR3 protein: CAISESTRNQPQHF
CDR3 DNA: TGTGCCATCAGTGAGTCAACTCGGAATCAGCCCCAGCATTTT
clone size: few
CDR3 length: 14
J gene: TRBJ1-5
D gene: .
V gene: TRBV10-3

CDR3 protein: CASSQANYGYTF
CDR3 DNA: TGTGCCAGCTCGCAGGCCAACTATGGCTACACCTTC
clone size: .
CDR3 length: 12
J gene: TRBJ1-2
D gene: .
V gene: TRBV12-3/TRBV12-4

CDR3 protein: CASSSVVGQGSEQYF
CDR3 DNA: TGTGCCAGCAGCTCAGTCGTGGGACAGGGATCCGAGCAGTACTTC
clone size: .
CDR3 length: 15
J gene: TRBJ2-7
D gene: TRBD1
V gene: TRBV14

CDR3 protein: CASSPSPGQGAYEQYF
CDR3 DNA: TGTGCCAGCAGCCCGAGCCCGGGACAGGGGGCCTACGAGCAGTACTTC
clone size: .
CDR3 length: 16
J gene: TRBJ2-7
D gene: TRBD1
V gene: TRBV28

CDR3 protein: CASSLRGQGNEKLFF
CDR3 DNA: TGCGCCAGCAGCTTGAGGGGACAGGGGAACGAAAAACTGTTTTTT
clone size: many
CDR3 length: 15
J gene: TRBJ1-4
D gene: TRBD1
V gene: TRBV5-1

CDR3 protein: CASRKDSHYGYTF
CDR3 DNA: TGTGCCAGCAGAAAAGACAGCCACTATGGCTACACCTTC
clone size: .
CDR3 length: 13
J gene: TRBJ1-2
D gene: .
V gene: TRBV12-3/TRBV12-4

CDR3 protein: CASSWSQVVNEQFF
CDR3 DNA: TGTGCCAGCAGCTGGTCTCAGGTAGTCAATGAGCAGTTCTTC
clone size: .
CDR3 length: 14
J gene: TRBJ2-1
D gene: .
V gene: TRBV5-5

CDR3 protein: CALRRSTEAFF
CDR3 DNA: TGTGCCTTAAGGAGGTCCACTGAAGCTTTCTTT
clone size: .
CDR3 length: 11
J gene: TRBJ1-1
D gene: .
V gene: TRBV30

CDR3 protein: CASSPKTPNTEAFF
CDR3 DNA: TGTGCCAGCAGCCCTAAGACACCGAACACTGAAGCTTTCTTT
clone size: few
CDR3 length: 14
J gene: TRBJ1-1
D gene: .
V gene: TRBV11-2

CDR3 protein: CASNRGAGDAGELFF
CDR3 DNA: TGTGCCAGCAACCGCGGGGCGGGGGACGCCGGGGAGCTGTTTTTT
clone size: .
CDR3 length: 15
J gene: TRBJ2-2
D gene: TRBD2
V gene: TRBV2

CDR3 protein: CASRVYGGSNQPQHF
CDR3 DNA: TGTGCCAGCAGGGTTTACGGGGGTAGCAATCAGCCCCAGCATTTT
clone size: .
CDR3 length: 15
J gene: TRBJ1-5
D gene: .
V gene: TRBV27

CDR3 protein: CASSIVAETIEQYF
CDR3 DNA: TGTGCCAGTAGTATAGTGGCAGAAACTATCGAGCAGTACTTC
clone size: .
CDR3 length: 14
J gene: TRBJ2-7
D gene: .
V gene: TRBV19

CDR3 protein: CASSNYPGALRYEQYF
CDR3 DNA: TGTGCCAGCAGTAACTACCCAGGGGCCCTAAGGTACGAGCAGTACTTC
clone size: .
CDR3 length: 16
J gene: TRBJ2-7
D gene: .
V gene: TRBV27

CDR3 protein: CASSECREFHNQPQHF
CDR3 DNA: TGCGCCAGCAGTGAGTGTCGGGAATTCCACAATCAGCCCCAGCATTTT
clone size: .
CDR3 length: 16
J gene: TRBJ1-5
D gene: .
V gene: TRBV10-1

CDR3 protein: CASSRIVTGIYTQYF
CDR3 DNA: TGTGCCAGCAGCCGAATTGTTACAGGGATCTATACGCAGTATTTT
clone size: .
CDR3 length: 15
J gene: TRBJ2-3
D gene: .
V gene: TRBV28